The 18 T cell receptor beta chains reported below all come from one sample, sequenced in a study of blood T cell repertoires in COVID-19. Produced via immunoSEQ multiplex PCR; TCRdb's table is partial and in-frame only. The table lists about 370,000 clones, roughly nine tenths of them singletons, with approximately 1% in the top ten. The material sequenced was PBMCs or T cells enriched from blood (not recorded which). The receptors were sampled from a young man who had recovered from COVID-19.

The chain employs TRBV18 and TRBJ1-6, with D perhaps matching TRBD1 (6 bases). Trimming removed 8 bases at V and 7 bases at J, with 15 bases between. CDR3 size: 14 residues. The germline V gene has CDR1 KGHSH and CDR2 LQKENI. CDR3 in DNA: TGTGCCAGCCACAGGGAATTTTTGAATTCACCCCTCCACTTT. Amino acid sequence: CASHREFLNSPLHF.

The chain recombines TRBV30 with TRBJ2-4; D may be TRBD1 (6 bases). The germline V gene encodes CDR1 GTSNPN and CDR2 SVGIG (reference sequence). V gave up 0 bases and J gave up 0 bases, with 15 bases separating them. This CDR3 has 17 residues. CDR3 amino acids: CAWSVPGDPSAKNIQYF. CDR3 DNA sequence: TGTGCCTGGAGTGTACCAGGGGACCCTTCAGCCAAAAACATTCAGTACTTC.

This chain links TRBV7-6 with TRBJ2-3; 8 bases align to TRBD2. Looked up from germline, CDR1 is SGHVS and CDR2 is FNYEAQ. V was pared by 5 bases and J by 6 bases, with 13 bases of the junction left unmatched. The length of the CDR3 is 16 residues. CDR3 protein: CASSIVAGPGGDTQYF. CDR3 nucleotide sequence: TGTGCCAGCAGCATCGTAGCGGGCCCGGGGGGGGATACGCAGTATTTT.

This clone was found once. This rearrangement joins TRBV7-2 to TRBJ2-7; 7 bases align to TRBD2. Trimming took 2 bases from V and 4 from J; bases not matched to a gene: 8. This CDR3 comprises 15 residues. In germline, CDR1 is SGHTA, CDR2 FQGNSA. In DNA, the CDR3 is TGTGCCAGCAGCTTAAATGGCGGGAGCCGGTACGAGCAGTACTTC. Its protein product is CASSLNGGSRYEQYF.

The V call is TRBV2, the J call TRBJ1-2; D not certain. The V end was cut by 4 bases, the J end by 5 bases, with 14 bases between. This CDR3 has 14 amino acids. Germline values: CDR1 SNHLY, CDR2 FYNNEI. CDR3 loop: CASSATATRYGYTF. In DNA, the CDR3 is TGTGCCAGCAGTGCCACCGCAACCAGATATGGCTACACCTTC.

The DNA of the CDR3 is TGTGCCAGCAGTGCCCCGGGACAGCTCTCCTACAATGAGCAGTTCTTC. Its translation: CASSAPGQLSYNEQFF. V and J are TRBV28 and TRBJ2-1; 7 bases are shared with TRBD1. The CDR3 runs to 16 residues. With 5 bases clipped from V and 0 bases from J, the junction kept 7 bases outside the gene matches. Per germline, CDR1 MDHEN and CDR2 SYDVKM.

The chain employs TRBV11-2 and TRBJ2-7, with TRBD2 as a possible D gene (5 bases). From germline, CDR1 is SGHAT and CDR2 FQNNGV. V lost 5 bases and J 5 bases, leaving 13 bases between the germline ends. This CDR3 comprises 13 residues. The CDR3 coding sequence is TGTGCCAGCAGCCTCAGAGGGCCGGACGAGCAGTACTTC. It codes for CASSLRGPDEQYF.

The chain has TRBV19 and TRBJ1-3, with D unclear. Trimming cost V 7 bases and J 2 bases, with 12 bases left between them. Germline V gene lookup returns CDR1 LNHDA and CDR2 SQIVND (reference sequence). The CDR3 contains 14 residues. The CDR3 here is CASTPGLPGNTIYF. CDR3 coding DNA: TGTGCCAGTACTCCGGGGTTACCTGGAAACACCATATATTTT.

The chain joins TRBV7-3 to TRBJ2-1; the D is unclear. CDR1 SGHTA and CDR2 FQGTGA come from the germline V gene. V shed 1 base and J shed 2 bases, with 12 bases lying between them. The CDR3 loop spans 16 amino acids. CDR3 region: CASSLSGSAAYNEQFF. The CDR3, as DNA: TGTGCCAGCAGCTTAAGCGGCTCGGCGGCCTACAATGAGCAGTTCTTC.

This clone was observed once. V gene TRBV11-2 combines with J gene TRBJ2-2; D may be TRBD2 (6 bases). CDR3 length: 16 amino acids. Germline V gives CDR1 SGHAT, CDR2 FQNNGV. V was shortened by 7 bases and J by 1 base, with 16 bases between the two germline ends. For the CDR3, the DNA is TGTGCCAGCAACCTCCAGGTGGGACTGAACACCGGGGAGCTGTTTTTT. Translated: CASNLQVGLNTGELFF.

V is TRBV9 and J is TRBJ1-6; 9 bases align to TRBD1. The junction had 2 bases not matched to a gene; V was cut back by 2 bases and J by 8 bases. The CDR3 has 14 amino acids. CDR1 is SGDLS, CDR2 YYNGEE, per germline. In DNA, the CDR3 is TGTGCCAGCAGCGTCCGGGACAGGGATTCACCCCTCCACTTT. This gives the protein CASSVRDRDSPLHF.

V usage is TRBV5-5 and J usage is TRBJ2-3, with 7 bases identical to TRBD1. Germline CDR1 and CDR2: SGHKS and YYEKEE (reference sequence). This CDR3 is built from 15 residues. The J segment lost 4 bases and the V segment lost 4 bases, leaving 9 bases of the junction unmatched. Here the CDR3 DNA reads TGTGCCAGCAGCCGGACAAGTAGGGGGCCAGATACGCAGTATTTT. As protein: CASSRTSRGPDTQYF.

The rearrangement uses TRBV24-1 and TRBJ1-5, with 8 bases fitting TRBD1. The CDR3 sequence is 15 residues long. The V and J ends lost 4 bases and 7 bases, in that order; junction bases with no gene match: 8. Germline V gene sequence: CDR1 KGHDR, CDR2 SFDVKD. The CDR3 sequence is CATSDPGPGGQPQHF. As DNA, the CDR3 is TGTGCCACCAGTGACCCAGGACCAGGGGGCCAGCCCCAGCATTTT.

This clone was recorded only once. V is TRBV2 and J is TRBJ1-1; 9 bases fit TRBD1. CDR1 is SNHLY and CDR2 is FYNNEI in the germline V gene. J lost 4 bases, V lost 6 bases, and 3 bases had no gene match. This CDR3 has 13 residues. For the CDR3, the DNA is TGTGCCAGCAGGAGGACAGGGGCCACTGAAGCTTTCTTT. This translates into CASRRTGATEAFF.

The CDR3 DNA sequence: TGTGCCATCACGAAAGGACAGGGGAACAATGAGCAGTTCTTC. Its protein product is CAITKGQGNNEQFF. This chain connects TRBV10-3 to TRBJ2-1, with 9 bases that match TRBD1. The CDR3 has 14 residues. V trimming: 7 bases; J trimming: 5 bases; junction bases outside the gene matches: 6. Germline V lookup: CDR1 ENHRY, CDR2 SYGVKD.

CDR3 bases: TGTGCCAGCTCACCACGGGAGGATTGGGAGCTGTTTTTT. Translating gives CASSPREDWELFF. The V and J genes are TRBV18 and TRBJ2-2; tentative D call: TRBD2 (6 bases). This CDR3 comprises 13 residues. In germline, CDR1 is KGHSH, CDR2 LQKENI. Deletions cut 1 base from V and 9 bases from J, with 9 bases between. Based on the CDR3 plus reference TRBV18 and TRBJ2-2, the full variable domain is NAGVMQNPRHLVRRRGQEARLRCSPMKGHSHVYWYRQLPEEGLKFMVYLQKENIIDESGMPKERFSAEFPKEGPSILRIQQVVRGDSAAYFCASSPREDWELFFGEGSRLTVL.

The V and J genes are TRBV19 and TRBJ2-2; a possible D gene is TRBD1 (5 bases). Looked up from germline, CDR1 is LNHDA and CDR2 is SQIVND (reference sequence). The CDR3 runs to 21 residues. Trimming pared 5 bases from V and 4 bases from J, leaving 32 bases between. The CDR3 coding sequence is TGTGCCAGTAGTTATCTCCTCAGGGATACAGACAGTGAAGAAGGCACCGGGGAGCTGTTTTTT. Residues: CASSYLLRDTDSEEGTGELFF.

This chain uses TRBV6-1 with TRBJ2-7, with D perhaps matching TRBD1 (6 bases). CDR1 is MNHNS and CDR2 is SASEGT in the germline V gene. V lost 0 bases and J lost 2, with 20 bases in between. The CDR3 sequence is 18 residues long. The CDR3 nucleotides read TGTGCCAGCAGTGAAGCGGCAGGGGTGGGCGGGTCCCCCTACGAGCAGTACTTC. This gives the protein CASSEAAGVGGSPYEQYF.